This entry lists 27 T cell receptor beta chains sequenced from one sample in a study of OX40 agonist ivuxolimab in advanced cancers. Assay used: immunoSEQ multiplex PCR; TCRdb lists only in-frame clones, some missing. In the table there are about 42,000 clones, 86% of which are singletons. This specimen was CD4+ or CD8+ T cells sorted from blood, taken in a trial of the OX40 agonist ivuxolimab. Receptors were obtained from an adult with an advanced solid tumor such as melanoma, head and neck, liver or kidney cancer.

V usage is TRBV21-1 and J usage is TRBJ1-6; the table's D call of TRBD1 was not tested on the DNA. TRBV21-1 is deemed a pseudogene. The CDR3 runs to 17 residues. This chain's CDR3 is CASSKGGQSSYNSPLHF. The CDR3 DNA follows: TGTGCCAGCAGCAAAGGGGGACAGAGCTCCTATAATTCACCCCTCCACTTT.

The chain is built from TRBV29-1 and TRBJ1-2; 7 nucleotides match TRBD1. The V and J ends lost 7 bases and 8 bases, in that order; junction bases with no gene match: 10. This CDR3 is built from 12 residues. The germline V gene has CDR1 SQVTM and CDR2 ANQGSEA. The DNA of the CDR3 is TGCAGCGCGAGAGGGGGCGCCGAGGGCTACACCTTC. Encoded protein: CSARGGAEGYTF. The whole variable domain, remainder taken from reference TRBV29-1 and TRBJ1-2, is SAVISQKPSRDICQRGTSLTIQCQVDSQVTMMFWYRQQPGQSLTLIATANQGSEATYESGFVIDKFPISRPNLTFSTLTVSNMSPEDSSIYLCSARGGAEGYTFGSGTRLTVV.

The chain uses TRBV9 and TRBJ2-5, with unresolved D. CDR3 length equals 14 residues. Germline V gives CDR1 SGDLS, CDR2 YYNGEE. Trimming left V 3 bases short and J 6 bases short, with 15 bases between. CDR3 DNA: TGTGCCAGCAGCGCCCCGTCCCAGGACCAGACCCAGTACTTC. It yields the protein CASSAPSQDQTQYF. Complete variable domain (other parts from reference TRBV9 and TRBJ2-5): DSGVTQTPKHLITATGQRVTLRCSPRSGDLSVYWYQQSLDQGLQFLIQYYNGEERAKGNILERFSAQQFPDLHSELNLSSLELGDSALYFCASSAPSQDQTQYFGPGTRLLVL.

V is TRBV5-1 and J is TRBJ2-3; D remains ambiguous. This CDR3 region has 13 residues. V was shortened by 0 bases and J by 5 bases, with 7 bases between the two germline ends. Germline CDR1 is SGHRS and CDR2 is YFSETQ. CDR3 in DNA: TGCGCCAGCAGCTTGGCCTTTATAGATACGCAGTATTTT. Its protein product is CASSLAFIDTQYF.

The V call is TRBV25-1, the J call TRBJ1-5; TRBD1 matches 7 bases. Per the germline V gene, CDR1 is MGHDK and CDR2 is SYGVNS. Trimming cost V 4 bases and J 2 bases; bases outside gene matches: 11. This CDR3 is built from 17 residues. The CDR3 sequence: CASSAPRGREGNQPQHF. The CDR3 nucleotides are TGTGCCAGCAGTGCCCCAAGGGGGCGCGAGGGCAATCAGCCCCAGCATTTT.

The chain employs TRBV4-3 and TRBJ2-1; D is possibly TRBD1 (6 bases). The CDR3 length is 14 residues. Trimming shortened V by 8 bases and J by 3 bases, and 14 bases separated the two germline ends. Germline values: CDR1 LGHNA, CDR2 YSLEER. CDR3 sequence reads: CASSLGAFYNEQFF. The CDR3, as DNA: TGCGCCAGCTCTTTGGGGGCGTTCTACAATGAGCAGTTCTTC.

The CDR3 spells CASSQDPYEQYF. As DNA, the CDR3 is TGCGCCAGCAGCCAAGACCCCTACGAGCAGTACTTC. The V call is TRBV4-3, the J call TRBJ2-7; D call uncertain. This CDR3 contains 12 residues. The ends were cut back, 0 bases at V and 2 bases at J, with 2 bases in the middle. Germline assignment: CDR1 LGHNA and CDR2 YSLEER.

CDR3 sequence reads: CSVEIGGVANTGELFF. The CDR3 DNA reads TGCAGCGTTGAAATCGGGGGGGTCGCGAACACCGGGGAGCTGTTTTTT. The chain has TRBV29-1 and TRBJ2-2; 8 bases are a match to TRBD2. The CDR3 has 16 residues. In germline, CDR1 is SQVTM, CDR2 ANQGSEA. V lost 2 bases and J lost 0; bases outside the gene matches: 5.

This clone was seen a handful of times. The genes are TRBV4-1 and TRBJ2-3, with D uncertain. Germline CDR1 and CDR2: MGHRA and YSYEKL. V was shortened by 8 bases and J by 2 bases, with 11 bases between the two germline ends. This CDR3 is 13 amino acids long. As DNA, the CDR3 is TGCGCCAGCTCCTTTAGGGTCACAGATACGCAGTATTTT. It yields the protein CASSFRVTDTQYF.

The chain employs TRBV7-9 and TRBJ2-7; 8 bases map to TRBD1. From germline, CDR1 is SEHNR and CDR2 FQNEAQ (reference sequence). The junction had 5 bases not matched to a gene; V was cut back by 5 bases and J by 2 bases. There are 14 residues in the CDR3. CDR3 coding DNA: TGTGCCAGCAGCCCCACAGGGGGAGCCTACGAGCAGTACTTC. It is translated as CASSPTGGAYEQYF.

The genes are TRBV5-1 and TRBJ1-4; D unclear. V lost 3 bases and J 0 bases, leaving 9 bases between the germline ends. The CDR3 runs to 15 residues. Germline CDR1 reads SGHRS; CDR2 reads YFSETQ. The CDR3 nucleotides read TGCGCCAGCAGCTCCCAGTCCTCAACTAATGAAAAACTGTTTTTT. Protein sequence: CASSSQSSTNEKLFF.

This chain uses TRBV4-1 with TRBJ1-1; D gene unclear. The CDR3 runs 13 residues. In germline, CDR1 is MGHRA, CDR2 YSYEKL. Trimming took off 3 bases at V and 4 bases at J, with 9 bases between the two ends. Written as DNA, the CDR3 is TGCGCCAGCAGCCAGACCGTGGGCACTGAAGCTTTCTTT. Protein sequence: CASSQTVGTEAFF.

This clone was observed a few times. The chain is built from TRBV19 and TRBJ1-1; D possibly corresponds to TRBD1 (5 bases). Deletions cut 7 bases from V and 1 base from J, with 16 bases between. The CDR3 is 15 amino acids. Germline CDR1 LNHDA, CDR2 SQIVND (reference sequence). In DNA, the CDR3 is TGTGCCAGTATGGAAGGGGAGGGGACGAACACTGAAGCTTTCTTT. Protein: CASMEGEGTNTEAFF.

The rearrangement links TRBV18 to TRBJ2-1; perhaps D is TRBD1 or TRBD2 (6 bases each). Trimming cost V 5 bases and J 5 bases, with 10 bases left between them. CDR3 length: 13 amino acids. The V gene's germline CDR1 is KGHSH and CDR2 LQKENI. Written as DNA, the CDR3 is TGTGCCAGCTCAAGGGGGGAGAACAATGAGCAGTTCTTC. Translating it yields CASSRGENNEQFF.

This chain links TRBV9 with TRBJ1-1; TRBD1 is a possible D gene (5 bases). Germline CDR1 is SGDLS and CDR2 is YYNGEE. The CDR3 has 14 residues. Trimming stripped 0 bases from V and 6 bases from J, with 12 bases between. CDR3 residues: CASSVARAGPEAFF. CDR3 DNA sequence: TGTGCCAGCAGCGTAGCTCGGGCGGGGCCTGAAGCTTTCTTT.

This chain links TRBV28 with TRBJ2-6, with D maybe TRBD2 (5 bases). CDR3 size: 18 residues. Germline V CDR1 and CDR2: MDHEN, SYDVKM. V was cut by 4 bases and J by 2 bases, with 18 bases left in between. As DNA, the CDR3 is TGTGCCAGCAGTTCCCTATGGCCTTTGGAGGCTGGGGCCAACGTCCTGACTTTC. Its protein is CASSSLWPLEAGANVLTF.

The chain uses TRBV4-1 and TRBJ1-5, with D unresolved. CDR1 and CDR2 (germline): MGHRA, YSYEKL. This CDR3 spans 15 amino acids. V lost 1 base to trimming and J lost 0 bases, with 7 bases between them. The CDR3 coding sequence is TGCGCCAGCAGCCAAGTCCCGGATAGCAATCAGCCCCAGCATTTT. The encoded protein is CASSQVPDSNQPQHF.

The rearrangement links TRBV5-1 to TRBJ2-7, with 8 bases lining up with TRBD1. V shed 3 bases and J 5 bases; nucleotides not matched to a gene: 7. The CDR3 is 14 amino acids. The germline V gene has CDR1 SGHRS and CDR2 YFSETQ. CDR3 nucleotide sequence: TGCGCCAGCAGCTCCGGACAGGGTAGGAACGAGCAGTACGTC. This codes for CASSSGQGRNEQYV.

The chain employs TRBV7-8 and TRBJ1-1; tentatively, D is TRBD1 (6 bases). V gave up 2 bases and J gave up 3 bases, with 10 bases separating them. Germline V lookup: CDR1 SGHVS, CDR2 FQNEAQ. The CDR3 is made up of 14 amino acids. In DNA form, the CDR3 reads TGTGCCAGCAGCTTACGGACAGCTTACACTGAAGCTTTCTTT. Amino acid sequence: CASSLRTAYTEAFF.

The V call is TRBV5-4, the J call TRBJ2-3; 7 bases agree with TRBD2. Germline CDR1 SGHNT, CDR2 YYREEE (reference sequence). The CDR3 length is 17 residues. V shed 2 bases, J shed 0 bases, and the junction held 9 bases outside the gene matches. In DNA, the CDR3 is TGTGCCAGCAGCTTTATGGACGGGGGGATTAGCACAGATACGCAGTATTTT. It codes for CASSFMDGGISTDTQYF.

A single count supports this clone. This rearrangement joins TRBV7-9 to TRBJ2-7, with unresolved D. This CDR3 is built from 12 residues. Trimming took off 5 bases at V and 0 bases at J, with 5 bases between the two ends. The germline V gene has CDR1 SEHNR and CDR2 FQNEAQ (reference sequence). This chain's CDR3 is CASSLISYEQYF. The CDR3 DNA sequence: TGTGCCAGCAGCCTCATCTCCTACGAGCAGTACTTC. Full variable domain (rest looked up from reference TRBV7-9 and TRBJ2-7): DTGVSQNPRHKITKRGQNVTFRCDPISEHNRLYWYRQTLGQGPEFLTYFQNEAQLEKSRLLSDRFSAERPKGSFSTLEIQRTEQGDSAMYLCASSLISYEQYFGPGTRLTVT.

The CDR3 here is CASSPGQVPPEAFF. CDR3 coding DNA: TGTGCCAGCAGCCCCGGACAAGTCCCACCTGAAGCTTTCTTT. The V call is TRBV11-2, the J call TRBJ1-1; possibly TRBD1 for D (5 bases). V gave up 5 bases and J gave up 6 bases, with 16 bases separating them. This CDR3 spans 14 amino acids. The V gene's germline CDR1 is SGHAT and CDR2 FQNNGV.

This clone was observed a single time. The chain combines TRBV4-3 with TRBJ1-2; 9 bases line up with TRBD1. The CDR3 has 15 amino acids. V shed 0 bases and J 7 bases; nucleotides not matched to a gene: 6. Germline V gene sequence: CDR1 LGHNA, CDR2 YSLEER. CDR3 residues: CASSQDRDRVVGYTF. The CDR3, as DNA: TGCGCCAGCAGCCAAGATCGGGACAGGGTGGTTGGCTACACCTTC.

The chain links TRBV4-1 to TRBJ1-6; D call uncertain. Trimming removed 5 bases from V and 9 bases from J, with 8 bases in between. Looked up from germline, CDR1 is MGHRA and CDR2 is YSYEKL. This CDR3 comprises 12 residues. The CDR3 nucleotides are TGCGCCAGCAGCATGCTAGCTTCACCCCTCCACTTT. It specifies CASSMLASPLHF.

The rearrangement links TRBV4-3 to TRBJ1-4; no clear D. CDR3 size: 16 residues. V lost 0 bases and J 0 bases, leaving 8 bases between the germline ends. In germline, CDR1 is LGHNA, CDR2 YSLEER. The CDR3: CASSQDPAPTNEKLFF. The CDR3, as DNA: TGCGCCAGCAGCCAAGATCCCGCTCCAACTAATGAAAAACTGTTTTTT.

The rearrangement uses TRBV28 and TRBJ2-7, with D perhaps matching TRBD1 or TRBD2 (5 bases each). Germline-derived CDR1 and CDR2 are MDHEN and SYDVKM. The V and J ends lost 5 bases and 0 bases respectively, with 14 bases between them. CDR3 length equals 15 residues. CDR3 in amino acids: CASSTSGTNSYEQYF. The CDR3, as DNA: TGTGCCAGCAGTACCTCCGGGACGAACTCCTACGAGCAGTACTTC.

The chain is built from TRBV7-6 and TRBJ1-3; no definite D call. This CDR3 has 13 residues. Germline CDR1 SGHVS, CDR2 FNYEAQ. The V and J ends lost 5 bases and 3 bases respectively, with 8 bases between them. The DNA for the CDR3 is TGTGCCAGCAGCCCTGGACTTGGAAACACCATATATTTT. The encoded protein is CASSPGLGNTIYF. The variable domain in full, completed from reference TRBV7-6 and TRBJ1-3, reads GAGVSQSPRYKVTKRGQDVALRCDPISGHVSLYWYRQALGQGPEFLTYFNYEAQQDKSGLPNDRFSAERPEGSISTLTIQRTEQRDSAMYRCASSPGLGNTIYFGEGSWLTVV.